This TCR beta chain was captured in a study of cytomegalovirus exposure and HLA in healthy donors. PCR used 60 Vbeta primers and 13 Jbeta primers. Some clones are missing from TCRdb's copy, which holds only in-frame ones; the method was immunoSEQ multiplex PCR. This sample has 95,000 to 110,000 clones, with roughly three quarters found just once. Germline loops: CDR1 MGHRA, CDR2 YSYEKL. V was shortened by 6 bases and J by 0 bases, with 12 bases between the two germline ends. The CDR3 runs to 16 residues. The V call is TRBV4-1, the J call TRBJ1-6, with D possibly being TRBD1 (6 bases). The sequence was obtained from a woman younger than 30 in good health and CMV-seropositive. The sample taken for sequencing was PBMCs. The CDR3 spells CASRLQGSSYNSPLHF. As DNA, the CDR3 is TGCGCCAGCAGGTTACAGGGTAGCTCCTATAATTCACCCCTCCACTTT.